This section outlines one T cell receptor beta chain sequence together with its context. Its antigen is not identified. The CDR3 contains 15 residues. The germline V gene encodes CDR1 LNHDA and CDR2 SQIVND (reference sequence). J was trimmed by 3 bases and V by 3 bases; bases with no gene match: 7. These data belong to a study of cytomegalovirus exposure and HLA in healthy donors. Study outcomes and limitations: It was reportedly the case that the classifier diagnosed cytomegalovirus status with high specificity and sensitivity.

The PCR had 60 Vbeta and 13 Jbeta primers. Some clones are missing from TCRdb's copy, which holds only in-frame ones; the method was immunoSEQ multiplex PCR. The sample consists of some 130,000 clones, approximately 74% of them appearing once. The sequence came from a male donor in good health and CMV-seronegative. The sample taken for sequencing was PBMCs. The chain joins TRBV19 to TRBJ1-2, with 7 bases that match TRBD1. The CDR3 DNA reads as TGTGCCAGTAGTATCCCGGACAGGCCCTACTATGGCTACACCTTC. Residues: CASSIPDRPYYGYTF.